The following is a TCR beta chain sequence with its context. Per the germline V gene, CDR1 is ENHRY and CDR2 is SYGVKD. There are 14 residues in the CDR3. The V end lost 10 bases, the J end lost 6 bases, and 21 bases lay between the germline ends. The data derive from a study of shared clonotypes between healthy human individuals. Study details: Each donor's CD4 naive and CD4 memory cells filled three plates apiece, CD8 naive two, and CD8 memory one.

Replicate PCRs run on sorted subsets employed 200 ng DNA, 30,000 to 35,000 T cell genomes. Some clones are missing from TCRdb's copy, which holds only in-frame ones; the method was immunoSEQ multiplex PCR. The data show 2,100,000 or so clones, approximately 96% seen once. Sequencing used naive CD4+ T cells sorted from blood. The subset is: CD45RA+ positively selected. The genes are TRBV10-3 and TRBJ1-1; tentative D call: TRBD1 (5 bases). The clonotype originates from a man between 18 and 29 years old in good health. Here the CDR3 DNA reads TGTGCCACCACCTACGGGACGAATGTGGCTGAAGCTTTCTTT. This translates into CATTYGTNVAEAFF.